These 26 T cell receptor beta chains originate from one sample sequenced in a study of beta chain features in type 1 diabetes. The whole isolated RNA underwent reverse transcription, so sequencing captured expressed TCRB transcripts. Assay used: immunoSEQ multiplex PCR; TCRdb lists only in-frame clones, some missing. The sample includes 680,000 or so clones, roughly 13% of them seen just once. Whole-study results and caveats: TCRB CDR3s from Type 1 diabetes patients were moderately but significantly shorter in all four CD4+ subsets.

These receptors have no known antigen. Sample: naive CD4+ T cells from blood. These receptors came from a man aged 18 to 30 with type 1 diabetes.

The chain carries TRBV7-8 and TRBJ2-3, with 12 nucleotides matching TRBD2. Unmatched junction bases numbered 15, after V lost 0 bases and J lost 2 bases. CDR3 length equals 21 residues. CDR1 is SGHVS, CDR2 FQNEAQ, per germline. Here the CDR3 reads CASSLAPSGGAINPLTDTQYF. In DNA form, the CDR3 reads TGTGCCAGCAGCTTAGCACCTAGCGGGGGGGCGATTAATCCACTCACAGATACGCAGTATTTT. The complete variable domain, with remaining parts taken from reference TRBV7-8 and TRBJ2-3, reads GAGVSQSPRYKVAKRGQDVALRCDPISGHVSLFWYQQALGQGPEFLTYFQNEAQLDKSGLPSDRFFAERPEGSVSTLKIQRTQQEDSAVYLCASSLAPSGGAINPLTDTQYFGPGTRLTVL.

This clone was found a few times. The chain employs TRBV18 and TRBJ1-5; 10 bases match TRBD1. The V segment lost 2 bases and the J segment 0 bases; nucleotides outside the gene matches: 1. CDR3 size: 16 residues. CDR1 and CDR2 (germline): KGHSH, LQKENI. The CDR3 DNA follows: TGTGCCAGCTCACCAGGGACAGGGGATAGCAATCAGCCCCAGCATTTT. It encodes CASSPGTGDSNQPQHF.

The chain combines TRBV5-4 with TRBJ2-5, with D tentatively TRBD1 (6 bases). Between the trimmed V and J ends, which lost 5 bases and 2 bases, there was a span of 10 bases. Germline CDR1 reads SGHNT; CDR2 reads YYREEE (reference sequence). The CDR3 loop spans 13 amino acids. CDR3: CASSLQGQETQYF. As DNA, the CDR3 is TGTGCCAGCAGTTTACAGGGACAAGAGACCCAGTACTTC.

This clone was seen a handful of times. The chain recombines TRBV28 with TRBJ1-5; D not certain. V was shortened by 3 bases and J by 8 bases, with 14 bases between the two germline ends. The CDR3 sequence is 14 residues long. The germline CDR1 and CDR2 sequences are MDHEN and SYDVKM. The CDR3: CASSLGTAGKPQHF. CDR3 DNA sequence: TGTGCCAGCAGTTTGGGCACAGCGGGAAAGCCCCAGCATTTT. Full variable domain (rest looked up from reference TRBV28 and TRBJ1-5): DVKVTQSSRYLVKRTGEKVFLECVQDMDHENMFWYRQDPGLGLRLIYFSYDVKMKEKGDIPEGYSVSREKKERFSLILESASTNQTSMYLCASSLGTAGKPQHFGDGTRLSIL.

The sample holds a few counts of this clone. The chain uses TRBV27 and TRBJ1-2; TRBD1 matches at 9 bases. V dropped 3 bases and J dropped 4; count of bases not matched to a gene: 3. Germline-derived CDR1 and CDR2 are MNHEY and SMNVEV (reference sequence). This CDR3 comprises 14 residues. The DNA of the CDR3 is TGTGCCAGCAGTTTCAACAGGGGGCTCTATGGCTACACCTTC. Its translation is CASSFNRGLYGYTF.

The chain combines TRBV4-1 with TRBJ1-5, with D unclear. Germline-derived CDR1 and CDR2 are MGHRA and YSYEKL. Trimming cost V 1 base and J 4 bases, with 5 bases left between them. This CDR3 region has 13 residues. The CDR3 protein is CASSQGQNQPQHF. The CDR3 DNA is TGCGCCAGCAGCCAAGGACAAAATCAGCCCCAGCATTTT.

The CDR3 DNA sequence: TGTGCCAGCAGTCAGCAGGGGAGGGATGCTTTCTTT. As protein: CASSQQGRDAFF. V is TRBV6-1 and J is TRBJ1-1; a weak D match, TRBD1 (6 bases). CDR1 and CDR2 (germline): MNHNS, SASEGT. V was shortened by 5 bases and J by 11 bases, with 15 bases between the two germline ends. The CDR3 runs 12 residues.

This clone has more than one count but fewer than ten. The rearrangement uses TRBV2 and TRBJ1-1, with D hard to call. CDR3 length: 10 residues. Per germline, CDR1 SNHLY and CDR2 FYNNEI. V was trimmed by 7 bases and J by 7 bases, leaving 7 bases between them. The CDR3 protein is CASKRGEAFF. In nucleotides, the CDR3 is TGTGCCAGCAAGCGAGGTGAAGCTTTCTTT.

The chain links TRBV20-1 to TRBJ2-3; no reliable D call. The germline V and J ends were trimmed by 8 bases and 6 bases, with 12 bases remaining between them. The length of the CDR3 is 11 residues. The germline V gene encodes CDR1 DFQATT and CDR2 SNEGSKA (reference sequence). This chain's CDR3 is CSTPRWDTQYF. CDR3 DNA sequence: TGCAGTACCCCTAGGTGGGATACGCAGTATTTT.

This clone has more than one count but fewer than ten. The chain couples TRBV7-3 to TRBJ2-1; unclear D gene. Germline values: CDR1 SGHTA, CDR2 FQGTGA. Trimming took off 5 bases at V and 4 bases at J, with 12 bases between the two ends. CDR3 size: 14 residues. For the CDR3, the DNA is TGTGCCAGCAGCCCAGCGACCAATTACAATGAGCAGTTCTTC. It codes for CASSPATNYNEQFF.

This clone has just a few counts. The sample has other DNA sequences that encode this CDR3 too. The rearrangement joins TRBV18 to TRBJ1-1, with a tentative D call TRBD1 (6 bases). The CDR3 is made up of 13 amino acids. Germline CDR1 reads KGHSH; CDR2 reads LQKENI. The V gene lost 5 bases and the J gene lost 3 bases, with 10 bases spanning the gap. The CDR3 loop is CASSSTGDTEAFF. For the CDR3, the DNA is TGTGCCAGCTCATCGACAGGTGACACTGAAGCTTTCTTT. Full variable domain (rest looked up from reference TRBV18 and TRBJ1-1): NAGVMQNPRHLVRRRGQEARLRCSPMKGHSHVYWYRQLPEEGLKFMVYLQKENIIDESGMPKERFSAEFPKEGPSILRIQQVVRGDSAAYFCASSSTGDTEAFFGQGTRLTVV.

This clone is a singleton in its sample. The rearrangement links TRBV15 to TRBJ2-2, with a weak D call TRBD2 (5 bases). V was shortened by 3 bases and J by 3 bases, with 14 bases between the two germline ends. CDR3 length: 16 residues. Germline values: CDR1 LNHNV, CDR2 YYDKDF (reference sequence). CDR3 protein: CATSREELWDTGELFF. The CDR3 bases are TGTGCCACCAGCAGGGAGGAGCTCTGGGACACCGGGGAGCTGTTTTTT.

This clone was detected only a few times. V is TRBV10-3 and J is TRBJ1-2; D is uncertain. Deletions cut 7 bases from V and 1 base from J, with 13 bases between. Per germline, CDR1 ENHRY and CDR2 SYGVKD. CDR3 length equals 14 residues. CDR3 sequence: CAIKVTSLNYGYTF. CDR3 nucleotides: TGTGCCATCAAGGTCACTTCCCTTAACTATGGCTACACCTTC.

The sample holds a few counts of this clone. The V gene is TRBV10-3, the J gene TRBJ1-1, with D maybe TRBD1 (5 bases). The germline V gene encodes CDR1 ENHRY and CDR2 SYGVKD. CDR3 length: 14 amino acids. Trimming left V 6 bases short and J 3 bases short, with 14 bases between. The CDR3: CAISPKGIDTEAFF. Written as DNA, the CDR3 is TGTGCCATCAGCCCCAAGGGGATCGACACTGAAGCTTTCTTT.

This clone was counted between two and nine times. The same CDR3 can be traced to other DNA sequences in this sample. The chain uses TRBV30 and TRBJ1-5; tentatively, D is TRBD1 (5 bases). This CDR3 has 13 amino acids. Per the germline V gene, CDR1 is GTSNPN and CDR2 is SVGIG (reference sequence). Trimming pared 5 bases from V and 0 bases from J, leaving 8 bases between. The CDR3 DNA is TGTGCCTGGTCGGGGGATAGCAATCAGCCCCAGCATTTT. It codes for CAWSGDSNQPQHF. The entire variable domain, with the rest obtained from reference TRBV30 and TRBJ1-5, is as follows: SQTIHQWPATLVQPVGSPLSLECTVEGTSNPNLYWYRQAAGRGLQLLFYSVGIGQISSEVPQNLSASRPQDRQFILSSKKLLLSDSGFYLCAWSGDSNQPQHFGDGTRLSIL.

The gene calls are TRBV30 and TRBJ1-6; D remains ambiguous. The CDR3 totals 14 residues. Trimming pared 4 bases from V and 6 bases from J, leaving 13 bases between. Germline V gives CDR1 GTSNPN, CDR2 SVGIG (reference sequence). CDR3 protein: CAWNIGQLNSPLHF. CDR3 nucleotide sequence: TGTGCCTGGAACATTGGGCAGCTTAATTCACCCCTCCACTTT.

The CDR3 DNA is TGTGCCAGTACGCAGGGGACACATCAGCCCCAGCATTTT. It codes for CASTQGTHQPQHF. V is TRBV19 and J is TRBJ1-5; possible D gene TRBD1, 6 bases. V was cut by 7 bases and J by 5 bases, with 12 bases left in between. This CDR3 is 13 amino acids long. From germline, CDR1 is LNHDA and CDR2 SQIVND (reference sequence).

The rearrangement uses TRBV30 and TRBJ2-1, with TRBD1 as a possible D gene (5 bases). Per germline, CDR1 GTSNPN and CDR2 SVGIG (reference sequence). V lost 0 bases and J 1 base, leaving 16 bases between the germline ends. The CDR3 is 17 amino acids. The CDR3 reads CAWSVLGGAESYNEQFF. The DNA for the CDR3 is TGTGCCTGGAGTGTATTAGGTGGGGCCGAATCCTACAATGAGCAGTTCTTC.

The CDR3 sequence: CASSLTGYEQYF. CDR3 DNA: TGTGCCAGCAGCTTGACAGGATACGAGCAGTACTTC. The genes are TRBV28 and TRBJ2-7; maybe TRBD1 (6 bases). Deletions cut 6 bases from V and 4 bases from J, with 10 bases between. The CDR3 length is 12 residues. Per germline, CDR1 MDHEN and CDR2 SYDVKM. Full variable domain (outside the CDR3, taken from reference TRBV28 and TRBJ2-7): DVKVTQSSRYLVKRTGEKVFLECVQDMDHENMFWYRQDPGLGLRLIYFSYDVKMKEKGDIPEGYSVSREKKERFSLILESASTNQTSMYLCASSLTGYEQYFGPGTRLTVT.

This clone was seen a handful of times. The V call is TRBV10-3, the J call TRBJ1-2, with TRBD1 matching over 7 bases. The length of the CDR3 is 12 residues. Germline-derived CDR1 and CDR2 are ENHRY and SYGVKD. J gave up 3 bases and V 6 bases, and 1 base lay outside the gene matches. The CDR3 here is CAIRGQHYGYTF. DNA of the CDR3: TGTGCCATCAGGGGACAGCACTATGGCTACACCTTC.

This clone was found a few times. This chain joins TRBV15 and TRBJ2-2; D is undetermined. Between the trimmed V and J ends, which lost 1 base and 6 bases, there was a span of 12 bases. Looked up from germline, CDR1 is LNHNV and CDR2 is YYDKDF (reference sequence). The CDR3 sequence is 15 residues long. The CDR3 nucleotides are TGTGCCACCAGCAGAGCGGAGACCCTCCCCGGGGAGCTGTTTTTT. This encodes CATSRAETLPGELFF.

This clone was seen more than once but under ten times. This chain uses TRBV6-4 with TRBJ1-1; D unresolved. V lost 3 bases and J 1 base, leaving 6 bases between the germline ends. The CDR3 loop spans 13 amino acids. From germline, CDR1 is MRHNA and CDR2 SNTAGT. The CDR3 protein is CASSEGRNTEAFF. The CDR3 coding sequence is TGTGCCAGCAGTGAGGGAAGGAACACTGAAGCTTTCTTT.

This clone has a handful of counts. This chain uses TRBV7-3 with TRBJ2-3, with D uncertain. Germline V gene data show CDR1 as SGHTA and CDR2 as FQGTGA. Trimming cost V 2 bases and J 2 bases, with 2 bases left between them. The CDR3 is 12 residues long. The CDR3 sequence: CASSLDTDTQYF. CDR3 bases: TGTGCCAGCAGCTTAGACACAGATACGCAGTATTTT.

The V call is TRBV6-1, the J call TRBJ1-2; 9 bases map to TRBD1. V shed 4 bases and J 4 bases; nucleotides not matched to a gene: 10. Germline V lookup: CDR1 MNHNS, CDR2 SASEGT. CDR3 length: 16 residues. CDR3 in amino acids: CASSVPGTGKSYGYTF. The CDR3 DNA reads TGTGCCAGCAGTGTTCCCGGGACAGGGAAATCCTATGGCTACACCTTC.

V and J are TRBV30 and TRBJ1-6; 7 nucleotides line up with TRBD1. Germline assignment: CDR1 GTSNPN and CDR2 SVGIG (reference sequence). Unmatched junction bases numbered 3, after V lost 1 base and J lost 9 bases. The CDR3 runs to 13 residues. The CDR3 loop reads CAWSGTGASPLHF. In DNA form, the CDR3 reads TGTGCCTGGAGTGGGACAGGCGCTTCACCCCTCCACTTT. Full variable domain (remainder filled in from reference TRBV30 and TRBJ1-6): SQTIHQWPATLVQPVGSPLSLECTVEGTSNPNLYWYRQAAGRGLQLLFYSVGIGQISSEVPQNLSASRPQDRQFILSSKKLLLSDSGFYLCAWSGTGASPLHFGNGTRLTVT.

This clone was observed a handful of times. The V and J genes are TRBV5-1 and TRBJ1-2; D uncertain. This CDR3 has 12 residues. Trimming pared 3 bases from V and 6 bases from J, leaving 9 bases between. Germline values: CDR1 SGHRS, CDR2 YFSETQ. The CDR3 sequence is CASSSRMDGYTF. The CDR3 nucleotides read TGCGCCAGCAGCTCTAGGATGGATGGCTACACCTTC.